This T cell receptor (beta chain) was recorded in a study of T cell changes during pregnancy in multiple sclerosis. Assay used: immunoSEQ multiplex PCR; TCRdb lists only in-frame clones, some missing. The table includes under 70,000 clones, 90% detected once. The CDR3 is 17 amino acids. The ends lost 0 bases at V and 1 base at J; junction bases unmatched: 5. Germline V gene lookup returns CDR1 LNHNV and CDR2 YYDKDF (reference sequence). The TCR comes from a female donor in good health, enrolled as a control in a pregnancy study. The gene calls are TRBV15 and TRBJ2-7, with 11 bases lining up with TRBD2. The sample consisted of peripheral blood, taken in the third trimester of pregnancy. CDR3 in amino acids: CATSRDGIAGGSYEQYF. The DNA of the CDR3 is TGTGCCACCAGCAGAGATGGGATAGCGGGGGGGTCCTACGAGCAGTACTTC.